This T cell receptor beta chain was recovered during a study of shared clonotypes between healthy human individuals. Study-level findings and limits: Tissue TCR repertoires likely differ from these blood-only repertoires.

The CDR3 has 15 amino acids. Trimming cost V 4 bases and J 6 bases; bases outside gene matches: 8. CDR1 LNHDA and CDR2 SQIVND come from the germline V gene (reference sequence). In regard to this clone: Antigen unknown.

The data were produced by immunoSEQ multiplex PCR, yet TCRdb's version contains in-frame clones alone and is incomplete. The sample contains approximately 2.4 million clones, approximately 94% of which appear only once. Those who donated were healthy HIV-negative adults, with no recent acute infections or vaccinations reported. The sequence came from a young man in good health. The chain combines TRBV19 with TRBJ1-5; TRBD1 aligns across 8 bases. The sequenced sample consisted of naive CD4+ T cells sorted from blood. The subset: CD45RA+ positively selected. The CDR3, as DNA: TGTGCCAGTAGTACTCAGGACAGGGTTGGTCAGCCCCAGCATTTT. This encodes CASSTQDRVGQPQHF.